A selection of T cell receptor beta chains follows, all from one sample in a study of cytomegalovirus exposure and HLA in healthy donors. Repertoires were generated with immunoSEQ multiplex PCR, while TCRdb's copy carries only in-frame clones and drops some. The data show 45,000 or so clones, over 60% seen once. The specimen sequenced was PBMCs. The receptors originated from a woman younger than 45 in good health and CMV-seronegative. The CDR3 runs from the conserved cysteine through the conserved F or W. The order of the fields is clone size, D gene, J gene, V gene, CDR3 DNA, CDR3 protein. D genes are given only for firm matches. Some rows have no size entry. The others give once, few or many, or a class for an expanded clone.

abundance: -; d_gene: TRBD1; j_gene: TRBJ1-5; v_gene: TRBV25-1; CDR3nt: TGTGCCAGCAGTGACTCGGGGACAGGGGCCCTCAATCAGCCCCAGCATTTT; CDR3aa: CASSDSGTGALNQPQHF
abundance: -; d_gene: -; j_gene: TRBJ1-2; v_gene: TRBV9; CDR3nt: TGTGCCAGCACGGGGAACTATGGCTACACCTTC; CDR3aa: CASTGNYGYTF
abundance: few; d_gene: TRBD1; j_gene: TRBJ1-1; v_gene: TRBV10-3; CDR3nt: TGTGCCATCAGGGAGACTAGGGACAGTGAAGCTTTCTTT; CDR3aa: CAIRETRDSEAFF
abundance: -; d_gene: -; j_gene: TRBJ1-5; v_gene: TRBV7-8; CDR3nt: TGTGCCAGCAGCTTAGCCCTTGATCAGCCCCAGCATTTT; CDR3aa: CASSLALDQPQHF
abundance: -; d_gene: TRBD1; j_gene: TRBJ1-5; v_gene: TRBV5-7; CDR3nt: TGTGCCAGCAGCTTGGGTAACCGGGACAGGGACAATCAGCCCCAGCATTTT; CDR3aa: CASSLGNRDRDNQPQHF
abundance: few; d_gene: TRBD1; j_gene: TRBJ2-1; v_gene: TRBV27; CDR3nt: TGTGCCAGCAGCGAAAAGGCGCCTTTTAGGGGGCTTGTAGATGAGCAGTTCTTC; CDR3aa: CASSEKAPFRGLVDEQFF
abundance: -; d_gene: TRBD1; j_gene: TRBJ1-6; v_gene: TRBV30; CDR3nt: TGTGCCTGGAGGTCGTTTTGGCGACAGGGAAGGAATTCACCCCTCCACTTT; CDR3aa: CAWRSFWRQGRNSPLHF
abundance: -; d_gene: TRBD2; j_gene: TRBJ2-1; v_gene: TRBV4-2; CDR3nt: TGTGCCAGCAGCTCCCTAGCGGGGGGCCTCGACGATGAGCAGTTCTTC; CDR3aa: CASSSLAGGLDDEQFF
abundance: few; d_gene: -; j_gene: TRBJ1-4; v_gene: TRBV16; CDR3nt: TGTGCCAGCAGCCAATTGAACAGAATTGGGGAAAAACTGTTTTTT; CDR3aa: CASSQLNRIGEKLFF
abundance: few; d_gene: -; j_gene: TRBJ2-1; v_gene: TRBV7-8; CDR3nt: TGTGCCAGCAGCTTTAAGAGGGTAGGGGCGGGAACGGAGCAGTTCTTC; CDR3aa: CASSFKRVGAGTEQFF
abundance: -; d_gene: TRBD1; j_gene: TRBJ2-7; v_gene: TRBV27; CDR3nt: TGTGCCAGCAGTTTAGAAGGGGGCTACTACGAGCAGTACTTC; CDR3aa: CASSLEGGYYEQYF
abundance: -; d_gene: -; j_gene: TRBJ2-4; v_gene: TRBV1; CDR3nt: TGCACCAGCAGCCAAGACGCAGGTAAAAACATTCAGTACTTC; CDR3aa: CTSSQDAGKNIQYF
abundance: -; d_gene: -; j_gene: TRBJ1-5; v_gene: TRBV27; CDR3nt: TGTGCCAGCAGTTTAATCCCTTATAGCAATCAGCCCCAGCATTTT; CDR3aa: CASSLIPYSNQPQHF
abundance: -; d_gene: -; j_gene: TRBJ1-1; v_gene: TRBV30; CDR3nt: TGTGCCTGGAGTGTATTGTTACAGCAATTCTTT; CDR3aa: CAWSVLLQQFF
abundance: few; d_gene: -; j_gene: TRBJ2-5; v_gene: TRBV29-1; CDR3nt: TGCAGCGTTGGGGGGGGCGGTCAAGAGACCCAGTACTTC; CDR3aa: CSVGGGGQETQYF
abundance: -; d_gene: -; j_gene: TRBJ2-7; v_gene: TRBV6-6; CDR3nt: TGTGCCAGCACCGACGGGAGCTACGAGCAGTACTTC; CDR3aa: CASTDGSYEQYF
abundance: -; d_gene: -; j_gene: TRBJ1-1; v_gene: TRBV11-2; CDR3nt: TGTGCCAGCAGCTTAGCACAGGCGGGGACTGAAGCTTTCTTT; CDR3aa: CASSLAQAGTEAFF
abundance: -; d_gene: TRBD1; j_gene: TRBJ2-7; v_gene: TRBV2; CDR3nt: TGTGCCAGCAAATCTTTCGGGACAGGGGTTTCCTACGAGCAGTACTTC; CDR3aa: CASKSFGTGVSYEQYF
abundance: -; d_gene: -; j_gene: TRBJ1-3; v_gene: TRBV2; CDR3nt: TGTGCCAGCAGCCACACGAGGGATATTGGGGACACCATATATTTT; CDR3aa: CASSHTRDIGDTIYF
abundance: -; d_gene: -; j_gene: TRBJ2-3; v_gene: TRBV29-1; CDR3nt: TGCAGCGGACAGGAGGTAGGGGATACGCAGTATTTT; CDR3aa: CSGQEVGDTQYF
abundance: -; d_gene: -; j_gene: TRBJ1-1; v_gene: TRBV19; CDR3nt: TGTGCCAGTAGTATGCGGGGAAGGGACACTGAAGCTTTCTTT; CDR3aa: CASSMRGRDTEAFF
abundance: -; d_gene: TRBD2; j_gene: TRBJ2-1; v_gene: TRBV19; CDR3nt: TGTGCCAGTAGGAGCGGGATTCAAGACAATGAGCAGTTCTTC; CDR3aa: CASRSGIQDNEQFF
abundance: -; d_gene: -; j_gene: TRBJ2-7; v_gene: TRBV5-1; CDR3nt: TGCGCCAGCAGCGAAAGAGTACAGGCCAACTACGAGCAGTACTTC; CDR3aa: CASSERVQANYEQYF
abundance: -; d_gene: -; j_gene: TRBJ2-7; v_gene: TRBV6-6; CDR3nt: TGTGCCAGCAGTCTAGTGCAGTTTTACGAGCAGTACTTC; CDR3aa: CASSLVQFYEQYF
abundance: -; d_gene: TRBD1; j_gene: TRBJ1-4; v_gene: TRBV5-1; CDR3nt: TGCGCCAGCAGCTCCGGGACAGGGGAAAAACTGTTTTTT; CDR3aa: CASSSGTGEKLFF
abundance: -; d_gene: TRBD1; j_gene: TRBJ2-7; v_gene: TRBV6-6; CDR3nt: TGTGCCAGCAGTTACTCCGGGACAGGACCCTACGAGCAGTACTTC; CDR3aa: CASSYSGTGPYEQYF
abundance: once; d_gene: -; j_gene: TRBJ1-6; v_gene: TRBV5-4; CDR3nt: TGTGCCAGCAGCCCCGGGACTTTCGATAATTCACCCCTCCACTTT; CDR3aa: CASSPGTFDNSPLHF
abundance: -; d_gene: -; j_gene: TRBJ1-2; v_gene: TRBV5-1; CDR3nt: TGCGCCAGCAGCTTGGATTTTTCAGGGAACGGCTACACCTTC; CDR3aa: CASSLDFSGNGYTF
abundance: -; d_gene: -; j_gene: TRBJ2-5; v_gene: TRBV29-1; CDR3nt: TGCAGCGTTGATTTGCAGGAAGAGACCCAGTACTTC; CDR3aa: CSVDLQEETQYF
abundance: once; d_gene: -; j_gene: TRBJ1-6; v_gene: TRBV30; CDR3nt: TGTGCCTGGAGTGTCGTTTTGGACAGAGCTAATTCACCCCTCCACTTT; CDR3aa: CAWSVVLDRANSPLHF
abundance: -; d_gene: -; j_gene: TRBJ2-5; v_gene: TRBV29-1; CDR3nt: TGCAGCGTTGAAGATGCAGGGAACCAAGAGACCCAGTACTTC; CDR3aa: CSVEDAGNQETQYF
abundance: -; d_gene: TRBD1; j_gene: TRBJ1-6; v_gene: TRBV19; CDR3nt: TGTGCCAGCAATAATGGCAGGGACAGCCAAAGCTTT; CDR3aa: CASNNGRDSQSF
abundance: few; d_gene: TRBD2; j_gene: TRBJ2-1; v_gene: TRBV28; CDR3nt: TGTGCCAGCAGCGAGCGGGGGGGCAATGAGCAGTTCTTC; CDR3aa: CASSERGGNEQFF
abundance: -; d_gene: TRBD2; j_gene: TRBJ2-3; v_gene: TRBV9; CDR3nt: TGTGCCAGCAGCGTAGGAGTGCGGGAGCGCACAGATACGCAGTATTTT; CDR3aa: CASSVGVRERTDTQYF
abundance: -; d_gene: TRBD2; j_gene: TRBJ2-1; v_gene: TRBV4-1; CDR3nt: TGCGCCAGCAGCCAAGGTTTGGCTAGCGGGGGGCGGGATGAGCAGTTCTTC; CDR3aa: CASSQGLASGGRDEQFF
abundance: few; d_gene: -; j_gene: TRBJ2-3; v_gene: TRBV7-3; CDR3nt: TGTGCCAGCAGTCTCTCGGGGGATACGCAGTATTTT; CDR3aa: CASSLSGDTQYF
abundance: once; d_gene: -; j_gene: TRBJ1-1; v_gene: TRBV29-1; CDR3nt: TGCAGCGTTACAGGGACGGTTGAAGCTTTCTTT; CDR3aa: CSVTGTVEAFF
abundance: -; d_gene: -; j_gene: TRBJ2-3; v_gene: TRBV5-6; CDR3nt: TGTGCCAGCAGCCCACTAGGCGGTGCAGATACGCAGTATTTT; CDR3aa: CASSPLGGADTQYF
abundance: -; d_gene: -; j_gene: TRBJ1-1; v_gene: TRBV19; CDR3nt: TGTGCCAGTAGTTGGCAACCGACAGTGAACACTGAAGCTTTCTTT; CDR3aa: CASSWQPTVNTEAFF
abundance: -; d_gene: -; j_gene: TRBJ2-3; v_gene: TRBV6-1; CDR3nt: TGTGCCAGCAGTGAGGGCTACCACACAGATACGCAGTATTTT; CDR3aa: CASSEGYHTDTQYF
abundance: -; d_gene: TRBD2; j_gene: TRBJ2-6; v_gene: TRBV15; CDR3nt: TGTGCCACCAGCAGAGAAGGCGGGGGGTCCCTGGGGGCCAACGTCCTGACTTTC; CDR3aa: CATSREGGGSLGANVLTF
abundance: few; d_gene: -; j_gene: TRBJ1-6; v_gene: TRBV30; CDR3nt: TGTGCCTGGAGTGGGGGAGGGGGGTATTCACCCCTCCACTTT; CDR3aa: CAWSGGGGYSPLHF
abundance: -; d_gene: -; j_gene: TRBJ2-5; v_gene: TRBV19; CDR3nt: -; CDR3aa: CASTSGNQETQYF
abundance: -; d_gene: -; j_gene: TRBJ1-5; v_gene: TRBV28; CDR3nt: TGTGCCAGCAGCTCCATACAGGGAGGGCAGCCCCAGCATTTT; CDR3aa: CASSSIQGGQPQHF
abundance: -; d_gene: -; j_gene: TRBJ1-5; v_gene: TRBV30; CDR3nt: TGTGCCTGGAGTGTACCAACAGGGAGAACGCCCCAGCATTTT; CDR3aa: CAWSVPTGRTPQHF
abundance: few; d_gene: -; j_gene: TRBJ2-7; v_gene: TRBV6-1; CDR3nt: TGTGCCAGCAGTGAAGCGCTTCAGGTTTCCTACGAGCAGTACTTC; CDR3aa: CASSEALQVSYEQYF
abundance: -; d_gene: TRBD1; j_gene: TRBJ2-5; v_gene: TRBV7-3; CDR3nt: TGTGCCAGCAGTCCAATGGGACAGGTAGAGACCCAGTACTTC; CDR3aa: CASSPMGQVETQYF
abundance: few; d_gene: -; j_gene: TRBJ1-5; v_gene: TRBV7-2; CDR3nt: TGTGCCAGCAGCTTAGCGGCGGGGCCCTGGGGTCAGCCCCAGCATTTT; CDR3aa: CASSLAAGPWGQPQHF
abundance: -; d_gene: -; j_gene: TRBJ1-4; v_gene: TRBV7-2; CDR3nt: TGTGCCAGCAGCGCTATAGCTAATGAAAAACTGTTTTTT; CDR3aa: CASSAIANEKLFF
abundance: -; d_gene: TRBD1; j_gene: TRBJ1-1; v_gene: TRBV9; CDR3nt: TGTGCCAGCAGCGTCCCGGGACAGGGGTGGACTGAAGCTTTCTTT; CDR3aa: CASSVPGQGWTEAFF
abundance: -; d_gene: -; j_gene: TRBJ2-7; v_gene: TRBV20-1; CDR3nt: TGCAGTGCTACCGGGATCGACGAGCAGTACTTC; CDR3aa: CSATGIDEQYF
abundance: -; d_gene: -; j_gene: TRBJ2-3; v_gene: TRBV6-1; CDR3nt: TGTGCCAGCAGTGAAGACAGGGTATCAGATACGCAGTATTTT; CDR3aa: CASSEDRVSDTQYF
abundance: few; d_gene: -; j_gene: TRBJ2-1; v_gene: TRBV5-1; CDR3nt: TGCGCCAGCAGCCGAACTAGGACGAGCTCCTACAATGAGCAGTTCTTC; CDR3aa: CASSRTRTSSYNEQFF
abundance: -; d_gene: TRBD1; j_gene: TRBJ2-2; v_gene: TRBV4-1; CDR3nt: TGCGCCAGCAGCCAGGAGACAGGGGGTCGAACCGGGGAGCTGTTTTTT; CDR3aa: CASSQETGGRTGELFF
abundance: -; d_gene: -; j_gene: TRBJ1-2; v_gene: TRBV5-1; CDR3nt: TGCGCCGGCCGCCCGGAGGGGAGCTACTATGGCTACACCTTC; CDR3aa: CAGRPEGSYYGYTF